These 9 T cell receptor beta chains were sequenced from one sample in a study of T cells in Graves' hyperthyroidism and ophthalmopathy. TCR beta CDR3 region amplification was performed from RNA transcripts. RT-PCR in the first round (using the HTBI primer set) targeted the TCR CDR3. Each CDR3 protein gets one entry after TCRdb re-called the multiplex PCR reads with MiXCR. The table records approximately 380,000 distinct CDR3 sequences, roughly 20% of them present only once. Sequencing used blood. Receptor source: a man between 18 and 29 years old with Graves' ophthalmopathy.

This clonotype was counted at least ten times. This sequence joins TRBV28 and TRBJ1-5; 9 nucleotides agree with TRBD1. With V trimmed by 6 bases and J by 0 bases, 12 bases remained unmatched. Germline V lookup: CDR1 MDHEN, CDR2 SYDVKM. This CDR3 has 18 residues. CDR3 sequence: CASSPLGDRVSSNQPQHF. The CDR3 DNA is TGTGCCAGCAGCCCTCTCGGGGACAGGGTTAGTAGCAATCAGCCCCAGCATTTT.

Here the CDR3 DNA reads TGTGCCAGCAGCTTAGGGACTAGCGGACGAGGCCATGAGCAGTTCTTC. It translates to CASSLGTSGRGHEQFF. The chain uses TRBV11-3 and TRBJ2-1; TRBD2 matches at 10 bases. CDR3 length: 16 residues. V lost 1 base to trimming and J lost 8 bases; unmatched junction nucleotides: 8. Germline-derived CDR1 and CDR2 are SGHNT and YENEEA.

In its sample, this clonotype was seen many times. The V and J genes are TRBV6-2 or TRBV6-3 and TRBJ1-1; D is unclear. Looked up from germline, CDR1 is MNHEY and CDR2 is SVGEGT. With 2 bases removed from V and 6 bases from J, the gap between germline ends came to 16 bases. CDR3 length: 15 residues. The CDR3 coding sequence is TGTGCCAGCAGTTACCAGGCCCCGTTCATCGCTGAAGCTTTCTTT. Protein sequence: CASSYQAPFIAEAFF.

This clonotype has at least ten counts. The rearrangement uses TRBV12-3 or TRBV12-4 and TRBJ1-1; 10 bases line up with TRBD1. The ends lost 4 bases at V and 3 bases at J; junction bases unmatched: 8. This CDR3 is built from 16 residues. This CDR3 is CASSYSTGGKYTEAFF. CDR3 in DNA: TGTGCCAGCAGTTATTCGACAGGGGGCAAGTACACTGAAGCTTTCTTT.

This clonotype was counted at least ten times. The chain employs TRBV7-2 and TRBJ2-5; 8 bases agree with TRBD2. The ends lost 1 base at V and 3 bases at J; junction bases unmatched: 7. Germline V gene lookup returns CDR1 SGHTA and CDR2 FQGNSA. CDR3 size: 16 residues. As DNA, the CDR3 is TGTGCCAGCAGCTTAGATCGGGGGGGCCCCGAAGAGACCCAGTACTTC. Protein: CASSLDRGGPEETQYF.

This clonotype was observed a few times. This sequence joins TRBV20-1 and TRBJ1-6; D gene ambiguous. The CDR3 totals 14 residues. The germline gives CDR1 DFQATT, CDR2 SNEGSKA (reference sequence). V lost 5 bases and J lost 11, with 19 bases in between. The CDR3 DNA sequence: TGCAGTGCTCCGGACGGCCCCAATTCGACACCCCTCCACTTT. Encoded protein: CSAPDGPNSTPLHF.

The CDR3 loop is CASSDITGNQPQHF. In DNA form, the CDR3 reads TGTGCCAGCAGTGACATAACAGGGAATCAGCCCCAGCATTTT. The gene calls are TRBV2 and TRBJ1-5; tentatively, D is TRBD1 (6 bases). V gave up 3 bases and J gave up 4 bases, with 10 bases separating them. CDR3 length: 14 residues. Germline CDR1 and CDR2: SNHLY and FYNNEI.

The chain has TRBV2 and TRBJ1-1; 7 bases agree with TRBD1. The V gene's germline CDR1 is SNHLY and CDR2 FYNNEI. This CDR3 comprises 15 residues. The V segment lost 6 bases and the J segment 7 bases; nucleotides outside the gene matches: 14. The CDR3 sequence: CASRISPGRGLEAFF. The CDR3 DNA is TGTGCCAGCAGGATCTCCCCGGGGAGGGGGCTTGAAGCTTTCTTT.

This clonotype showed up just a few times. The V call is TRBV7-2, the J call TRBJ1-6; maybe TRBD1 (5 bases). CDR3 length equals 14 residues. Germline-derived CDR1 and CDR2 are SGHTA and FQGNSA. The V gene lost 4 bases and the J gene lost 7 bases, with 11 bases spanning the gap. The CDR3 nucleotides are TGTGCCAGCAGCTCGGGACTGCAGAATTCACCCCTCCACTTT. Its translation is CASSSGLQNSPLHF.